This T cell receptor (beta chain) came from a study of T cells after yellow fever vaccination. Each CDR3 protein is one row after TCRdb ran MiXCR on the 5' RACE reads. Among some 600,000 distinct CDR3 sequences, over 9% were seen once, and the ten largest hold approximately 15%. The CDR3 extends over 13 amino acids. Germline CDR1 reads LGHNA; CDR2 reads YSLEER. Trimming shortened V by 0 bases and J by 9 bases, and 8 bases separated the two germline ends. Study-wide results and limits: Overall, a small share of clonotypes was seen in both CD4 and CD8 compartments.

For this clonotype: Its antigen is undetermined.

V gene TRBV4-3 combines with J gene TRBJ2-2; D is uncertain. Specimen: PBMCs, collected on the day of the yellow fever booster vaccination. This clonotype was obtained from a man younger than 45 who received the YFV17D yellow fever vaccine. DNA of the CDR3: TGCGCCAGCAGCCAAGATCGTGAACGGGAGCTGTTTTTT. It codes for CASSQDRERELFF.